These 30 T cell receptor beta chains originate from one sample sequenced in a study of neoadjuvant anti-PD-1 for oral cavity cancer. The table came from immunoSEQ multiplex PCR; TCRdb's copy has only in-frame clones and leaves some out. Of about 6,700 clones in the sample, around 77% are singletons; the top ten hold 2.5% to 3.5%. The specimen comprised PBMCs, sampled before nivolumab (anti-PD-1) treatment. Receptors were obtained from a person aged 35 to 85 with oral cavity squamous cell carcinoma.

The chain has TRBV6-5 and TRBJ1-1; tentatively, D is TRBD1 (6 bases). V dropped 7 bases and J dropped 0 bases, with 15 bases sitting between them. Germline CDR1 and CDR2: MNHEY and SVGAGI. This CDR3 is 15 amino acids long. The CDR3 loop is CASNQGGGMNTEAFF. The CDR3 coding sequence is TGTGCCAGCAATCAGGGAGGGGGTATGAACACTGAAGCTTTCTTT.

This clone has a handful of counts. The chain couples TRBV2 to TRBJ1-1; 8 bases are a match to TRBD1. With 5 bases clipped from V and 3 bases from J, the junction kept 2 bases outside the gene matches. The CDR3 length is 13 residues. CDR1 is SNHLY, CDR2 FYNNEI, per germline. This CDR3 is CASSPDRDTEAFF. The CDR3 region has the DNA TGTGCCAGCAGTCCGGACAGGGACACTGAAGCTTTCTTT. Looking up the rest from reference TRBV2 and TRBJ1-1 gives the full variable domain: EPEVTQTPSHQVTQMGQEVILRCVPISNHLYFYWYRQILGQKVEFLVSFYNNEISEKSEIFDDQFSVERPDGSNFTLKIRSTKLEDSAMYFCASSPDRDTEAFFGQGTRLTVV.

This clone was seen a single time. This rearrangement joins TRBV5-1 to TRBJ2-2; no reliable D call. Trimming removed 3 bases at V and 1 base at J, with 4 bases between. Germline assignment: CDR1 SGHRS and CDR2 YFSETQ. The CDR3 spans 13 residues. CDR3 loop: CASSSGNTGELFF. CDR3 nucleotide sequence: TGCGCCAGCAGCTCCGGGAACACCGGGGAGCTGTTTTTT. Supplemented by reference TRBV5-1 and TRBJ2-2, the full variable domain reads KAGVTQTPRYLIKTRGQQVTLSCSPISGHRSVSWYQQTPGQGLQFLFEYFSETQRNKGNFPGRFSGRQFSNSRSEMNVSTLELGDSALYLCASSSGNTGELFFGEGSRLTVL.

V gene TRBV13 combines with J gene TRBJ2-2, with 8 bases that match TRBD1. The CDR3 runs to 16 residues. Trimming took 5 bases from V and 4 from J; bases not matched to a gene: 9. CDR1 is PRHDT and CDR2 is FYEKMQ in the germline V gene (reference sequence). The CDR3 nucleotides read TGTGCCAGCAGCCCGCGCTGGGACAGGACCACCGGGGAGCTGTTTTTT. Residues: CASSPRWDRTTGELFF.

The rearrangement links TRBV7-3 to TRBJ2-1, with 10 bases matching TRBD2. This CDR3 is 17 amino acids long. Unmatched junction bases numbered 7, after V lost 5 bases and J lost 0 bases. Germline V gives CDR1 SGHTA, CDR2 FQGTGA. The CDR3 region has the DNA TGTGCCAGCAGCGAGACGGGACTAGCGCTCTCCTACAATGAGCAGTTCTTC. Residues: CASSETGLALSYNEQFF.

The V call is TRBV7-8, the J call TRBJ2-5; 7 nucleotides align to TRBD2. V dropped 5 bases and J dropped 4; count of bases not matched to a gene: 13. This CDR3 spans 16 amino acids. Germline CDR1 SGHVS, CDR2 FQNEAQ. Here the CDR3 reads CASSPSSGGGIETQYF. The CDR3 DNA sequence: TGTGCCAGCAGCCCCAGTTCGGGCGGGGGTATAGAGACCCAGTACTTC.

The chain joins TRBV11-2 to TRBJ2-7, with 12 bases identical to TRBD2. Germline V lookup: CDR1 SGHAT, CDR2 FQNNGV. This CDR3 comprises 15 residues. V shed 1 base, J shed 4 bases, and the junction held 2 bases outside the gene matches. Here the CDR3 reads CASSLGTSGAYEQYF. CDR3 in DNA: TGTGCCAGCAGCTTAGGGACTAGCGGGGCGTACGAGCAGTACTTC.

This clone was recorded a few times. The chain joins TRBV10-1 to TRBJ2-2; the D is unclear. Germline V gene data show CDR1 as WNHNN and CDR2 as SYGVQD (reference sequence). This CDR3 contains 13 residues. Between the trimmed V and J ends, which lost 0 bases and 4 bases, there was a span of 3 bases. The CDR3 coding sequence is TGCGCCAGCAGTGAGTCCTTCACCGGGGAGCTGTTTTTT. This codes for CASSESFTGELFF.

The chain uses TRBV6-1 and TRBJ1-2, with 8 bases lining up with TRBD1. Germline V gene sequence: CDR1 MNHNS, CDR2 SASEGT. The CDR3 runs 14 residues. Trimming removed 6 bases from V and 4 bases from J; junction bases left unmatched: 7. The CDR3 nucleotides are TGTGCCAGCAGCCTTTCCGGACAGGGCTATGGCTACACCTTC. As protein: CASSLSGQGYGYTF.

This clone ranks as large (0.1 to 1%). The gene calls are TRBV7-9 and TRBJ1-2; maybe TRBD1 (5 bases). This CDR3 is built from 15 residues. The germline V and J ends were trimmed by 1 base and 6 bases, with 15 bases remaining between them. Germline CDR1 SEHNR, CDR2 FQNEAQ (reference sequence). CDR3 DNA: TGTGCCAGCAGCTTAGATGAGGGGATGCCTCATGGCTACACCTTC. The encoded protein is CASSLDEGMPHGYTF. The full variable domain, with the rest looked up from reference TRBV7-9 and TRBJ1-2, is DTGVSQNPRHKITKRGQNVTFRCDPISEHNRLYWYRQTLGQGPEFLTYFQNEAQLEKSRLLSDRFSAERPKGSFSTLEIQRTEQGDSAMYLCASSLDEGMPHGYTFGSGTRLTVV.

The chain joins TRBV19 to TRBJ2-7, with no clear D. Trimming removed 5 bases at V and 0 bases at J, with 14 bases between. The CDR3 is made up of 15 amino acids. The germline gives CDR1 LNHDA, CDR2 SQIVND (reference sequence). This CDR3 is CASSALGWISYEQYF. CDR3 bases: TGTGCCAGTAGTGCCCTCGGCTGGATCTCCTACGAGCAGTACTTC.

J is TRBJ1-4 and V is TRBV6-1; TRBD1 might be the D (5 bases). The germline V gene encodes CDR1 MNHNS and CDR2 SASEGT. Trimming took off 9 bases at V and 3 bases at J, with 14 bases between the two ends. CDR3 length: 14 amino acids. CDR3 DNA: TGTGCCAGTGGTAGGGGCGGGTCTAATGAAAAACTGTTTTTT. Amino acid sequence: CASGRGGSNEKLFF.

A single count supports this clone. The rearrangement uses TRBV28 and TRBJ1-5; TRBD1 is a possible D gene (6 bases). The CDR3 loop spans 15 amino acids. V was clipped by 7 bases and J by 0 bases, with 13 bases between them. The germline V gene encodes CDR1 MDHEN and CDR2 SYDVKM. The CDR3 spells CASTTTGFSNQPQHF. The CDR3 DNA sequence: TGTGCCAGCACCACAACAGGGTTTAGCAATCAGCCCCAGCATTTT.

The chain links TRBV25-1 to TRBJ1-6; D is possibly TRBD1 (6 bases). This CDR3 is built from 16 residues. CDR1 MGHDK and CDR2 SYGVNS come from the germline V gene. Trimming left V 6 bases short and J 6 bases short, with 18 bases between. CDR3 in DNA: TGTGCCAGCAGGGCACCCGGGACATCAACTAATTCACCCCTCCACTTT. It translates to CASRAPGTSTNSPLHF. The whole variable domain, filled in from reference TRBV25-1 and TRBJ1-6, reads EADIYQTPRYLVIGTGKKITLECSQTMGHDKMYWYQQDPGMELHLIHYSYGVNSTEKGDLSSESTVSRIRTEHFPLTLESARPSHTSQYLCASRAPGTSTNSPLHFGNGTRLTVT.

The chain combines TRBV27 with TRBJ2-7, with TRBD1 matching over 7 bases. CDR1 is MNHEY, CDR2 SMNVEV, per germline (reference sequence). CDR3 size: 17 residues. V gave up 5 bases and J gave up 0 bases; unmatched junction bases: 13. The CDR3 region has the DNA TGTGCCAGCAGTCTACTCGCCCCCAGGGGGATCTCCTACGAGCAGTACTTC. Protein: CASSLLAPRGISYEQYF.

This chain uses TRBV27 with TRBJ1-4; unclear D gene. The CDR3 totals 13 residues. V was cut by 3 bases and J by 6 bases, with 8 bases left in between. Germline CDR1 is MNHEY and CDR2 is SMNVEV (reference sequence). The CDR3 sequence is CASSFSRDEKLFF. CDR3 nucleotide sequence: TGTGCCAGCAGTTTTTCCCGGGATGAAAAACTGTTTTTT.

CDR3 nucleotides: TGTGCCTCCCCGTCTGAGATTGGTAACGAGCAGTACTTC. It translates to CASPSEIGNEQYF. The chain has TRBV30 and TRBJ2-7; no definite D call. The germline gives CDR1 GTSNPN, CDR2 SVGIG (reference sequence). The CDR3 covers 13 residues. The germline V and J ends were trimmed by 7 bases and 5 bases, with 18 bases remaining between them.

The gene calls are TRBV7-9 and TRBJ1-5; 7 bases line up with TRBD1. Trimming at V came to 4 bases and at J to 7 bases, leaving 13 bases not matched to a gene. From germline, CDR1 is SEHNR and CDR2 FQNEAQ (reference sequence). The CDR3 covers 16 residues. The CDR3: CASSYRTGKKEQPQHF. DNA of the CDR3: TGTGCCAGCAGCTACAGGACAGGTAAAAAGGAACAGCCCCAGCATTTT.

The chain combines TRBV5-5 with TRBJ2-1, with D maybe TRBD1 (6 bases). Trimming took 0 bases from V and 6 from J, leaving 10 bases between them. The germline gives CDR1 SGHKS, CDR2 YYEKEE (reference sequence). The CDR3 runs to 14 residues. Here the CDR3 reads CASSLDRVVNEQFF. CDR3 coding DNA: TGTGCCAGCAGCTTGGACAGGGTCGTCAATGAGCAGTTCTTC.

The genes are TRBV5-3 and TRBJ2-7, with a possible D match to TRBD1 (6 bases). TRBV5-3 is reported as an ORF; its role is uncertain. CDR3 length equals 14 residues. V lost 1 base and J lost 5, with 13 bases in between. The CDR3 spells CARSLTGKGNEQYF. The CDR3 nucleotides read TGTGCCAGAAGCTTGACAGGGAAGGGGAACGAGCAGTACTTC.

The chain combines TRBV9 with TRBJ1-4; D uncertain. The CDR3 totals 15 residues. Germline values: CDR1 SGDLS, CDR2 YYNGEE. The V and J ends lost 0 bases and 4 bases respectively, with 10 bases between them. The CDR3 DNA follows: TGTGCCAGCAGCGTAGGGGAAATGGGTAATGAAAAACTGTTTTTT. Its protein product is CASSVGEMGNEKLFF.

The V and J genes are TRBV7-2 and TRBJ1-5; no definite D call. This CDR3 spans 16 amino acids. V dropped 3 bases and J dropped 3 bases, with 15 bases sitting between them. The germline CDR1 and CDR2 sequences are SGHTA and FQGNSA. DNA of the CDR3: TGTGCCAGCAGCTTTTTCTCAAACGGTTTCAATCAGCCCCAGCATTTT. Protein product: CASSFFSNGFNQPQHF. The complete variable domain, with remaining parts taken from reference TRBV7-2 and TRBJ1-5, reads GAGVSQSPSNKVTEKGKDVELRCDPISGHTALYWYRQSLGQGLEFLIYFQGNSAPDKSGLPSDRFSAERTGGSVSTLTIQRTQQEDSAVYLCASSFFSNGFNQPQHFGDGTRLSIL.

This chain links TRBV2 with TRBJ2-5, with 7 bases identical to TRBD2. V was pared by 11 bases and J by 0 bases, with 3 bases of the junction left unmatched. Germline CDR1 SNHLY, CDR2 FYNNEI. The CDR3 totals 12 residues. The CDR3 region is CAGGGYQETQYF. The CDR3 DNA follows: TGTGCCGGGGGGGGGTACCAAGAGACCCAGTACTTC.

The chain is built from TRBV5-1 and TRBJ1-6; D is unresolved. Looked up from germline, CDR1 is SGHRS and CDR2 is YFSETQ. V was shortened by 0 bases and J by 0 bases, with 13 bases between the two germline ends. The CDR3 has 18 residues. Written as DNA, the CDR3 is TGCGCCAGCAGCTTGGCGGCCGGCGGATTCTCCTATAATTCACCCCTCCACTTT. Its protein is CASSLAAGGFSYNSPLHF.

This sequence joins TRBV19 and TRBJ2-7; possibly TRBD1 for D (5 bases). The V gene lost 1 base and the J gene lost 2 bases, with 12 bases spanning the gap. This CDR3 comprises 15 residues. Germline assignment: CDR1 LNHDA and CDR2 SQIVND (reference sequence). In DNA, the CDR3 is TGTGCCAGTAGTATAGCCGGCAAAGGGGCCTACGAGCAGTACTTC. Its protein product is CASSIAGKGAYEQYF.

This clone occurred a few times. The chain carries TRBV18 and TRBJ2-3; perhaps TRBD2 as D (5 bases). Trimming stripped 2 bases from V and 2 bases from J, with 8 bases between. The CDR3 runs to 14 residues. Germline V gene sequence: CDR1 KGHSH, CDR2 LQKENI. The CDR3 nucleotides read TGTGCCAGCTCACCAGCGGGTCTCACAGATACGCAGTATTTT. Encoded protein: CASSPAGLTDTQYF.

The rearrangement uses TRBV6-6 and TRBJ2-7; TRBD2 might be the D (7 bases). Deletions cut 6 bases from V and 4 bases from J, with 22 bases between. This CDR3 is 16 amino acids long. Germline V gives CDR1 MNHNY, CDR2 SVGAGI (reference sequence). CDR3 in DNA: TGTGCCAGCAGATTCCCTGGCGGGGGCAATACATACGAGCAGTACTTC. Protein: CASRFPGGGNTYEQYF.

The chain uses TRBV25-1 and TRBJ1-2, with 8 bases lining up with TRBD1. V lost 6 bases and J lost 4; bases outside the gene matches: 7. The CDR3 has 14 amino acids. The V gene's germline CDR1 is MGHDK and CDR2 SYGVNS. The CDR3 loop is CASSLTGEGYGYTF. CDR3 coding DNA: TGTGCCAGCAGCCTGACAGGGGAAGGCTATGGCTACACCTTC.

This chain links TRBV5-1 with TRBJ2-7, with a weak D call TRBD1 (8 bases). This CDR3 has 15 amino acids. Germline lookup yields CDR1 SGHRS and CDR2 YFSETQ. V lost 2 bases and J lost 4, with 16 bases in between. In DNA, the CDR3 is TGCGCCAGCAGCTTACAGGGGGGGTTCAGATACGAGCAGTACTTC. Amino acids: CASSLQGGFRYEQYF.

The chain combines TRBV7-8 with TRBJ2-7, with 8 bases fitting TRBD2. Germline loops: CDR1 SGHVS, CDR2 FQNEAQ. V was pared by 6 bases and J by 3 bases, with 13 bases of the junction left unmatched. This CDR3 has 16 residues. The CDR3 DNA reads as TGTGCCAGCAGTTATGTAGGCGGGGGGCCTCTCTACGAGCAGTACTTC. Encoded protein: CASSYVGGGPLYEQYF. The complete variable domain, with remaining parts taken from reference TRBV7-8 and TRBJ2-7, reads GAGVSQSPRYKVAKRGQDVALRCDPISGHVSLFWYQQALGQGPEFLTYFQNEAQLDKSGLPSDRFFAERPEGSVSTLKIQRTQQEDSAVYLCASSYVGGGPLYEQYFGPGTRLTVT.